This is a list of T cell receptor beta chains from one sample in a study of control samples from healthy donors and cancer patients. Sequencing was performed with immunoSEQ multiplex PCR; in TCRdb, only in-frame clones are kept and a portion is missing. The profile shows about 140,000 clones, roughly 94% of them singletons. The source material was blood. These receptor sequences come from a man aged 40-55 years in good health. The CDR3 runs from the conserved cysteine through the conserved F or W. The order of the fields is clone size, V gene, J gene, D gene, CDR3 protein, CDR3 DNA. A D gene is named only where the DNA matches it firmly. Part of the rows lack a size; the others show once, few, many or a class for expanded clones.

once,TRBV11-2,TRBJ1-6,-,CASSLGPNSPLHF,TGTGCCAGCAGCTTAGGCCCCAATTCACCCCTCCACTTT
-,TRBV7-8,TRBJ2-3,TRBD1,CASSLRLRDRGHSDTQYF,TGTGCCAGCAGCTTACGGTTGAGGGACAGGGGGCATTCAGATACGCAGTATTTT
-,TRBV4-2,TRBJ2-7,TRBD2,CASSQVGLAVTYEQYF,TGTGCCAGCAGCCAAGTTGGTCTAGCGGTAACCTACGAGCAGTACTTC
-,TRBV11-2,TRBJ1-2,-,CASSSDRKCTF,TGTGCCAGCAGCAGCGACAGGAAATGTACCTTC
-,TRBV7-3,TRBJ2-7,-,CASSSSKGYEQYF,TGTGCCAGCAGCTCCAGTAAGGGGTACGAGCAGTACTTC
-,TRBV27,TRBJ2-1,TRBD2,CASSEGYGAGGVDEQFF,TGTGCCAGCAGTGAAGGCTATGGGGCGGGAGGGGTCGATGAGCAGTTCTTC
-,TRBV7-6,TRBJ2-2,TRBD1,CASSLWPGTDRATNTGELFF,TGTGCCAGCAGCTTATGGCCGGGGACGGACAGGGCAACAAATACCGGGGAGCTGTTTTTT
-,TRBV10-2,TRBJ1-2,-,CASSASLTNYGYTF,TGCGCCAGCAGCGCCTCTCTAACTAACTATGGCTACACCTTC
-,TRBV19,TRBJ1-5,-,CASKRGGNQPQHF,TGTGCCAGTAAACGGGGGGGCAATCAGCCCCAGCATTTT
-,TRBV20-1,TRBJ1-1,-,CSASSVRTEAFF,TGCAGTGCTAGTTCGGTTCGCACTGAAGCTTTCTTT
-,TRBV6-5,TRBJ2-5,-,CASSSFGGQETQYF,TGTGCCAGCAGTTCCTTCGGAGGACAAGAGACCCAGTACTTC
-,TRBV5-1,TRBJ2-3,-,CAASSGSTDTQYF,TGCGCCGCCTCATCGGGGTCCACAGATACGCAGTATTTT
-,TRBV20-1,TRBJ2-3,-,CSATRGDTQYF,TGCAGTGCTACTAGGGGAGATACGCAGTATTTT
-,TRBV4-1,TRBJ2-5,-,CASSQVMRETQYF,TGCGCCAGCAGCCAAGTCATGAGAGAGACCCAGTACTTC
-,TRBV27,TRBJ1-5,-,CASRREQVTTSDSNQPQHF,TGTGCCAGCAGAAGAGAACAGGTAACCACCAGTGATAGCAATCAGCCCCAGCATTTT
-,TRBV4-3,TRBJ1-2,-,CASSQDVGREYGYTF,TGCGCCAGCAGCCAAGATGTAGGCAGGGAGTATGGCTACACCTTC
few,TRBV7-3,TRBJ2-1,-,CASSLLETTNEQFF,TGTGCCAGCAGCTTATTGGAGACTACCAATGAGCAGTTCTTC
-,TRBV4-1,TRBJ1-4,-,CASSLNQGSSEKLFF,TGCGCCAGCAGCCTCAACCAGGGGTCCAGTGAAAAACTGTTTTTT
-,TRBV28,TRBJ1-4,-,CASSPGGREKLFF,TGTGCCAGCAGTCCTGGGGGGAGAGAAAAACTGTTTTTT
-,TRBV7-8,TRBJ2-7,-,CASSQPSSPGYEQYF,TGTGCCAGCAGCCAACCCTCTAGCCCCGGCTACGAGCAGTACTTC
-,TRBV19,TRBJ1-5,-,CASSIAGGRDQPQHF,TGTGCCAGTAGTATAGCCGGGGGCAGGGATCAGCCCCAGCATTTT
-,TRBV12-3/TRBV12-4,TRBJ2-7,-,CASSLVQGGEQYF,TGTGCCAGCAGTTTAGTGCAGGGTGGAGAGCAGTACTTC
-,TRBV28,TRBJ1-1,-,CASRLRGTGLRNTEAFF,TGTGCCAGCAGACTCCGGGGCACAGGGTTACGGAACACTGAAGCTTTCTTT
-,TRBV13,TRBJ1-2,-,CASSSRVTLGNYGYTF,TGTGCCAGCAGCTCCCGGGTCACGTTAGGGAACTATGGCTACACCTTC
-,TRBV2,TRBJ2-1,TRBD2,CASTGTSGRGINEQFF,TGTGCCAGCACCGGGACTAGCGGGAGGGGGATAAATGAGCAGTTCTTC
-,TRBV24-1,TRBJ2-5,TRBD1,CATRSTGALGETQYF,TGTGCCACCAGGTCGACAGGGGCACTAGGAGAGACCCAGTACTTC
-,TRBV7-9,TRBJ2-7,-,CASSRRGSYEQYF,TGTGCCAGCAGCCGCAGGGGTTCCTACGAGCAGTACTTC
-,TRBV28,TRBJ2-3,-,CASSFGELGTDTQYF,TGTGCCAGCAGTTTTGGGGAGCTCGGCACAGATACGCAGTATTTT
-,TRBV24-1,TRBJ2-1,TRBD2,CATSVARRAGGRAYNEQFF,TGTGCCACCAGTGTAGCCCGCAGGGCTGGCGGGAGGGCCTACAATGAGCAGTTCTTC
-,TRBV28,TRBJ1-1,TRBD1,CASSLGQGEAFF,TGTGCCAGCAGTTTGGGACAGGGAGAAGCTTTCTTT
-,TRBV11-2,TRBJ1-3,-,CASSLSTSSGNTIYF,TGTGCCAGCAGCTTATCGACGTCCTCTGGAAACACCATATATTTT
-,TRBV3-1/TRBV3-2,TRBJ2-2,-,CASSQAGPNTGELFF,TGTGCCAGCAGCCAAGCCGGACCTAACACCGGGGAGCTGTTTTTT
-,TRBV9,TRBJ1-1,-,CASSAYMGLLNTEAFF,TGTGCCAGCAGCGCGTACATGGGATTGCTGAACACTGAAGCTTTCTTT
-,TRBV5-1,TRBJ2-1,TRBD2,CASSLELAGGRNEQFF,TGCGCCAGCAGCTTGGAACTAGCGGGGGGAAGGAATGAGCAGTTCTTC
-,TRBV11-2,TRBJ1-6,-,CASSFLPGTGPKANSPLHF,TGTGCCAGCAGCTTCCTCCCGGGGACCGGGCCTAAAGCTAATTCACCCCTCCACTTT
-,TRBV7-3,TRBJ2-1,TRBD2,CASSLTGLATYNEQFF,TGTGCCAGCAGCTTAACGGGACTAGCGACCTACAATGAGCAGTTCTTC
once,TRBV19,TRBJ2-3,-,CASSAALGTDTQYF,TGTGCCAGTAGTGCGGCCCTCGGCACAGATACGCAGTATTTT
-,TRBV9,TRBJ1-5,TRBD1,CASSHGDRVVQPQHF,TGTGCCAGCAGCCATGGCGACAGGGTGGTACAGCCCCAGCATTTT
once,TRBV6-5,TRBJ2-1,TRBD2,CASPLGGENNEQFF,TGTGCCAGCCCTCTGGGGGGGGAGAACAATGAGCAGTTCTTC
-,TRBV13,TRBJ2-5,-,CASSPPRGETQYF,TGTGCCAGCAGCCCGCCGAGAGGGGAGACCCAGTACTTC
-,TRBV12-3/TRBV12-4,TRBJ1-2,TRBD1,CASSLGQGDWTF,TGTGCCAGCAGTCTCGGACAGGGAGATTGGACCTTC